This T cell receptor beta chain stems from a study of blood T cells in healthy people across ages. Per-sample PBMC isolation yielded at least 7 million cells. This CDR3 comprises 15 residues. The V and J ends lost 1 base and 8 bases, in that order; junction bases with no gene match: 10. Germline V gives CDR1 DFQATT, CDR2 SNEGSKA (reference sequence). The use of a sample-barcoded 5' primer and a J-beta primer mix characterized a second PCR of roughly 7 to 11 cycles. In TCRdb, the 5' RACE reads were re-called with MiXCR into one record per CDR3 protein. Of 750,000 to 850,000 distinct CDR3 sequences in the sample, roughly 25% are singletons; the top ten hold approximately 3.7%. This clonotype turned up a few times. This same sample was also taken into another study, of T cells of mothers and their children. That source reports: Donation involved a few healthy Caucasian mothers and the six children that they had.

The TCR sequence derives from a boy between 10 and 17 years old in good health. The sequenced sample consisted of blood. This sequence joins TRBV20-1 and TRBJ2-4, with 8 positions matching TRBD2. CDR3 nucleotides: TGCAGTGCTAGAGGGGCCGGGGGGGCCTCATACATTCAGTACTTC. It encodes CSARGAGGASYIQYF.